The 7 T cell receptor beta chains below all came from one sample that was sequenced in a study of vaccination and CD4 T cells after COVID-19. Documented treatment: roughly 11-day PBMC culture with coronavirus spike peptide pools or control peptides (ViraFEST assay). The unexposed donor gave CD4+ T cells before the COVID-19 pandemic (2011-2018). CD4+ T cells that had been cultured provided DNA sequenced with the Oncomine TCR Beta short-read assay. Cultures of CD4+ T cells served as the source for extracting genomic DNA. TCRdb called the PCR reads again in MiXCR, with one record for every CDR3 protein. Of 7,600 or so distinct CDR3 sequences in the sample, around 40% were seen once. These TCRs' antigens remain unknown. The sample taken for sequencing was CD4+ T cells from blood, cultured in vitro. These receptors were taken from a human donor in good health.

The sample holds a few counts of this clonotype. The DNA of the CDR3 is TGTGCCAGCAGCTTATGGGAGCCACCTTCACCCCTCCACTTT. This translates into CASSLWEPPSPLHF. The genes are TRBV7-9 and TRBJ1-6, with unresolved D. V shed 2 bases and J shed 9 bases, with 11 bases lying between them. This CDR3 region has 14 residues. The germline V gene has CDR1 SEHNR and CDR2 FQNEAQ (reference sequence).

The CDR3 is CASSLAEGAEAFF. The DNA of the CDR3 is TGTGCCAGCAGTTTAGCGGAGGGGGCTGAAGCTTTCTTT. The chain carries TRBV12-3 or TRBV12-4 and TRBJ1-1, with TRBD1 as a possible D gene (6 bases). V shed 0 bases and J shed 6 bases, with 8 bases lying between them. This CDR3 region has 13 residues.

V and J are TRBV5-1 and TRBJ1-1, with D possibly TRBD1 on 6 matching bases. With 4 bases removed from V and 1 base from J, the gap between germline ends came to 11 bases. Germline V gene lookup returns CDR1 SGHRS and CDR2 YFSETQ. There are 14 residues in the CDR3. The CDR3 spells CASSPLTGNTEAFF. The CDR3 DNA is TGCGCCAGCAGCCCCTTGACAGGGAACACTGAAGCTTTCTTT. Full variable domain (rest looked up from reference TRBV5-1 and TRBJ1-1): KAGVTQTPRYLIKTRGQQVTLSCSPISGHRSVSWYQQTPGQGLQFLFEYFSETQRNKGNFPGRFSGRQFSNSRSEMNVSTLELGDSALYLCASSPLTGNTEAFFGQGTRLTVV.

The rearrangement links TRBV29-1 to TRBJ2-7, with D possibly TRBD1 on 5 matching bases. The germline CDR1 and CDR2 sequences are SQVTM and ANQGSEA. This CDR3 is 13 amino acids long. Trimming stripped 6 bases from V and 1 base from J, with 13 bases between. CDR3 DNA sequence: TGCAGCGTCCGAAAAGGACAATCCTACGAGCAGTACTTC. This translates into CSVRKGQSYEQYF.

The chain couples TRBV27 to TRBJ2-7, with no clear D. Per the germline V gene, CDR1 is MNHEY and CDR2 is SMNVEV (reference sequence). CDR3 length: 11 amino acids. V lost 5 bases and J 3 bases, leaving 5 bases between the germline ends. In DNA form, the CDR3 reads TGTGCCAGCAGTCTGGGCTACGAGCAGTACTTC. Amino acids: CASSLGYEQYF.

Only a few counts were recorded for this clonotype. The CDR3 spells CASSYSWNMNTEAFF. Written as DNA, the CDR3 is TGTGCCAGCAGTTACTCGTGGAACATGAACACTGAAGCTTTCTTT. The chain employs TRBV6-5 and TRBJ1-1; D unclear. Looked up from germline, CDR1 is MNHEY and CDR2 is SVGAGI. CDR3 length: 15 amino acids. The ends were cut back, 0 bases at V and 0 bases at J, with 8 bases in the middle.

This clonotype came up a few times. The chain's CDR3 is CSAVAGGGRAYEQFF. For the CDR3, the DNA is TGCAGTGCTGTCGCCGGGGGCGGGAGGGCCTATGAGCAGTTCTTC. This sequence joins TRBV20-1 and TRBJ2-1, with 9 nucleotides matching TRBD2. The CDR3 covers 15 residues. Trimming took 5 bases from V and 8 from J; bases not matched to a gene: 13. CDR1 DFQATT and CDR2 SNEGSKA come from the germline V gene (reference sequence).